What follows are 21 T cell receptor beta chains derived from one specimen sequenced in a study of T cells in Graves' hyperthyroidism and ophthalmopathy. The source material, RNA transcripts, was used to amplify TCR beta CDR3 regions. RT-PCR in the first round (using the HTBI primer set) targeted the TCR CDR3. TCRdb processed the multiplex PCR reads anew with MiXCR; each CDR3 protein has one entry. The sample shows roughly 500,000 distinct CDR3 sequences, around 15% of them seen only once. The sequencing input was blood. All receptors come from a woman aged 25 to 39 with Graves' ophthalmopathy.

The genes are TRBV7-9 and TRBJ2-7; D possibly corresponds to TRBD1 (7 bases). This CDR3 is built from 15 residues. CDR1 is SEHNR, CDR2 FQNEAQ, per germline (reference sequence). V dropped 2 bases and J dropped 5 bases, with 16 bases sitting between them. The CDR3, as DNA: TGTGCCAGCAGCTTAAGTGGCAGGGGGGTGGACGAGCAGTACTTC. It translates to CASSLSGRGVDEQYF.

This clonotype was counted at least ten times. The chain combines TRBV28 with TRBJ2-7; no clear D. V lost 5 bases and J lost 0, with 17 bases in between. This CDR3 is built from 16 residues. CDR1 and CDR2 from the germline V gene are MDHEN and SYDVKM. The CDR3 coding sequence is TGTGCCAGCAGTAAGGTTCTATCGAATCCCTCCTACGAGCAGTACTTC. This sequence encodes CASSKVLSNPSYEQYF.

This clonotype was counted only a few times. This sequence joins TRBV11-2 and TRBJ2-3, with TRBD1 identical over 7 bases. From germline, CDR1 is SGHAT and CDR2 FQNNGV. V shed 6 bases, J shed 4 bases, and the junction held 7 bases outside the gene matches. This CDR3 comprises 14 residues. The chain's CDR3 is CASSHRGRSDTQYF. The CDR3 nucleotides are TGTGCCAGCAGTCACAGGGGTCGCTCAGATACGCAGTATTTT.

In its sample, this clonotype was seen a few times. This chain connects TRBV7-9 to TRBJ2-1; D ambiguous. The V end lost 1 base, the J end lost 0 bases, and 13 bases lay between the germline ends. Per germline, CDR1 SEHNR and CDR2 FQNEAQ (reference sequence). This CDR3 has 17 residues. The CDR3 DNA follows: TGTGCCAGCAGCTTAGGTGGGTTTGGAAGCTCCTACAATGAGCAGTTCTTC. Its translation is CASSLGGFGSSYNEQFF.

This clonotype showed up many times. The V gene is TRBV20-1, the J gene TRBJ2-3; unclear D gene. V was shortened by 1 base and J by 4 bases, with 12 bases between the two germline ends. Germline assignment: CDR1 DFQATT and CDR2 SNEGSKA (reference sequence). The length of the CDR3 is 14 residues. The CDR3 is CSARARLGSDTQYF. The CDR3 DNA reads TGCAGTGCTAGAGCCCGGTTAGGGTCAGATACGCAGTATTTT.

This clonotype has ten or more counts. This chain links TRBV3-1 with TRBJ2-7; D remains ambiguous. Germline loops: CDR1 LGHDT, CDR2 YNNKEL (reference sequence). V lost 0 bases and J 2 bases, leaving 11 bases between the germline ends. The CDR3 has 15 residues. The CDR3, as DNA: TGTGCCAGCAGCCAAGATTCCAGGTTTACCTACGAGCAGTACTTC. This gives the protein CASSQDSRFTYEQYF.

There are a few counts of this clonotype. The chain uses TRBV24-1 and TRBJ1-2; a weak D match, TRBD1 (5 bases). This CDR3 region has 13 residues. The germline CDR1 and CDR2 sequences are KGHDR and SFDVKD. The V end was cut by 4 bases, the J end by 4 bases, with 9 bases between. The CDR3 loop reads CATSDGTVYGYTF. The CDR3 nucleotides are TGTGCCACCAGTGACGGGACGGTCTATGGCTACACCTTC.

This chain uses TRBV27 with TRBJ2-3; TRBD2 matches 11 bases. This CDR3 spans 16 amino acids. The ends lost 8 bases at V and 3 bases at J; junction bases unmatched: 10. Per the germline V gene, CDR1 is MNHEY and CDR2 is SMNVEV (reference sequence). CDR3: CASGNRGTSGTDTQYF. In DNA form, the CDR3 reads TGTGCCAGCGGTAACCGCGGGACTAGCGGAACAGATACGCAGTATTTT.

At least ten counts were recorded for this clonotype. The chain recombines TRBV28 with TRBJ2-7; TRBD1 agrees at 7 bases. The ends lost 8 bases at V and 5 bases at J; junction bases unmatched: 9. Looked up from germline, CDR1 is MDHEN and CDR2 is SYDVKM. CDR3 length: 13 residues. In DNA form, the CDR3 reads TGTGCCAGCCGATTAACAGGGGACAACGAGCAGTACTTC. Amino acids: CASRLTGDNEQYF.

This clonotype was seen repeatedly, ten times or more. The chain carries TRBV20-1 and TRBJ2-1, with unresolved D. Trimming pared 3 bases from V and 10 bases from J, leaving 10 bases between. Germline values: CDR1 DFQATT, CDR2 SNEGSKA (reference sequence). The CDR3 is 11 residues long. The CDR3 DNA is TGCAGTGCTAGTTACCAGAGGGAGCAGTTCTTC. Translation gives CSASYQREQFF.

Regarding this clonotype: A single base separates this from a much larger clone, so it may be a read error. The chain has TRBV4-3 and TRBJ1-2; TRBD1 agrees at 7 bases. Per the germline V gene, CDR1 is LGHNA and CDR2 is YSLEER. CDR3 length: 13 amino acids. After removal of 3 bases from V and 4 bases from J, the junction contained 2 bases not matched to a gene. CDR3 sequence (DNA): TGCGCCAGCAGCCAGGGACAGCCCTATGGCTACACCTTC. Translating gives CASSQGQPYGYTF.

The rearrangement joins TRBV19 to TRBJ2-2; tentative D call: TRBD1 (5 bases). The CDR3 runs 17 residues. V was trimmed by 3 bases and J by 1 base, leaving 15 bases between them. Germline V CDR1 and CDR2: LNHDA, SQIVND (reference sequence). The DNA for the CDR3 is TGTGCCAGTAGTATCCCACCGGACATATTGAACACCGGGGAGCTGTTTTTT. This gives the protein CASSIPPDILNTGELFF.

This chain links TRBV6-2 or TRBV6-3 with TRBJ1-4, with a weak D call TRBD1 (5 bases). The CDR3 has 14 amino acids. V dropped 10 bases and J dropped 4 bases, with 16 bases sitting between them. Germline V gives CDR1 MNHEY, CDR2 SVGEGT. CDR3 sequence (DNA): TGTGCCATCAGGGACGAACAGAATAATGAAAAACTGTTTTTT. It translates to CAIRDEQNNEKLFF.

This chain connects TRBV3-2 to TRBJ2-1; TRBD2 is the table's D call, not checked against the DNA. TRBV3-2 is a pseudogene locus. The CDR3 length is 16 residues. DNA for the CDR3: TGTGCCAGCAGCCCGGGACTAGCGGTTAACTACAATGAGCAGTTCTTC. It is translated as CASSPGLAVNYNEQFF.

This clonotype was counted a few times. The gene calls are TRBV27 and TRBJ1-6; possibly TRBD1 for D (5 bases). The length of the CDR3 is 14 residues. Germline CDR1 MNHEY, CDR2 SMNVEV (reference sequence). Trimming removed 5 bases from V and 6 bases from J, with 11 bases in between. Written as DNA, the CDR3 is TGTGCCAGCAGTATTATGGGGCTTAATTCACCCCTCCACTTT. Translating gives CASSIMGLNSPLHF.

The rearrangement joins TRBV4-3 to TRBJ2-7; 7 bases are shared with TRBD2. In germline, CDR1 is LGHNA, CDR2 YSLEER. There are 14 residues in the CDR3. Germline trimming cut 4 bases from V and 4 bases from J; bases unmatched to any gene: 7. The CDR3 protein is CASSPASGPYEQYF. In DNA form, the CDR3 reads TGCGCCAGCAGCCCTGCTAGCGGCCCATACGAGCAGTACTTC.

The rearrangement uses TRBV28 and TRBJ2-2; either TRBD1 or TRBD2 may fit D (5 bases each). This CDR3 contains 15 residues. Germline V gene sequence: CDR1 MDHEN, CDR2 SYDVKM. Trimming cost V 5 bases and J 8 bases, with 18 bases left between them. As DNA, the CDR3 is TGTGCCAGCAGTCCTCATGGGGGATTAGGAGGGGAGCTGTTTTTT. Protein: CASSPHGGLGGELFF.

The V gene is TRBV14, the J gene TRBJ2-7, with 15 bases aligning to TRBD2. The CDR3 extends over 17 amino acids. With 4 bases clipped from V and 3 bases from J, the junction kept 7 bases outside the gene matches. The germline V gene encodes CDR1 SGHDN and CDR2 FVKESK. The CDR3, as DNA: TGTGCCAGCAGCCCAACTGGGACTAGCGGGAGGCACTACGAGCAGTACTTC. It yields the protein CASSPTGTSGRHYEQYF.

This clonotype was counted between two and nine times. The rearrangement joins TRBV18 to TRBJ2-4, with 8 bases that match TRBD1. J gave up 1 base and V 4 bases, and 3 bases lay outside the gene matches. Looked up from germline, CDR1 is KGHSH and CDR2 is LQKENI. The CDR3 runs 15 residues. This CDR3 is CASSQDRAAKNIQYF. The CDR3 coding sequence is TGTGCCAGCTCACAGGACAGGGCGGCCAAAAACATTCAGTACTTC.

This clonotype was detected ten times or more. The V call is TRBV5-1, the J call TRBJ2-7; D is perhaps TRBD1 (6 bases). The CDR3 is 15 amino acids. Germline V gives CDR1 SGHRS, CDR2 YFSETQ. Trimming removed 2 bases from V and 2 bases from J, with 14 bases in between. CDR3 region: CASSFPGQQPYEQYF. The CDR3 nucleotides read TGCGCCAGCAGCTTCCCGGGACAACAGCCCTACGAGCAGTACTTC.

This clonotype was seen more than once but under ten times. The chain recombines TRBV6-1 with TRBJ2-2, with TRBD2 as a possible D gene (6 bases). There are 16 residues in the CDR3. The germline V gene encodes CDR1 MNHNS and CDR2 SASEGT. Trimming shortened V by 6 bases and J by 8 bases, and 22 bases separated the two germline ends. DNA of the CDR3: TGTGCCAGCAGCCACCTCCGACTAGAGGCAGGAGGGGAGCTGTTTTTT. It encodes CASSHLRLEAGGELFF.